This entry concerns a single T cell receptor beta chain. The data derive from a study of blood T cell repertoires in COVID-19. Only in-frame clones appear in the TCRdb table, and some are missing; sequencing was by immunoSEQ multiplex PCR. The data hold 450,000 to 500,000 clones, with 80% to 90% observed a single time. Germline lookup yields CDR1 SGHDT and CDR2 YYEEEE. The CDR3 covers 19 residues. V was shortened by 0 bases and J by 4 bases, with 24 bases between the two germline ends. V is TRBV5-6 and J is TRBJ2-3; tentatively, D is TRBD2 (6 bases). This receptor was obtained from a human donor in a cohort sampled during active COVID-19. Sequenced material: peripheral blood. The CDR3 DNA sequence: TGTGCCAGCAGCTTGGTACCCCTTAGAACGGGACTCAGCCCAGATACGCAGTATTTT. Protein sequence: CASSLVPLRTGLSPDTQYF. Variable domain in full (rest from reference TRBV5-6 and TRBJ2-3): DAGVTQSPTHLIKTRGQQVTLRCSPKSGHDTVSWYQQALGQGPQFIFQYYEEEERQRGNFPDRFSGHQFPNYSSELNVNALLLGDSALYLCASSLVPLRTGLSPDTQYFGPGTRLTVL.